The clone carrying this TCR beta chain was observed a single time. Its antigen remains unidentified. This entry is derived from a study of cytomegalovirus exposure and HLA in healthy donors. Findings of the study overall: Later genetic work tied a missense DCLRE1C variant to beta-chain V and J trimming. As a later analysis showed, several of the most significant clusters appeared to be linked to common viral pathogens.

CDR1 is SGHNT and CDR2 is YYREEE in the germline V gene (reference sequence). Trimming took 4 bases from V and 0 from J, leaving 16 bases between them. The CDR3 has 16 residues. Researchers ran the PCR with 60 Vbeta and 13 Jbeta primers. Data came from immunoSEQ multiplex PCR; TCRdb stores just in-frame clones and leaves some out. The sample shows roughly 100,000 clones, roughly 80% of them seen only once. The V and J genes are TRBV5-4 and TRBJ1-1, with D possibly TRBD1 on 6 matching bases. Material: PBMCs. The receptor's source is a man aged 25-45 years in good health and CMV-seropositive. The CDR3 region is CASSPEGGGMNTEAFF. CDR3 nucleotides: TGTGCCAGCAGCCCGGAGGGGGGGGGAATGAACACTGAAGCTTTCTTT.